This T cell receptor (beta chain) appears in the sequencing data of a study of T cell repertoires in cytomegalovirus infection. Germline V gene lookup returns CDR1 GTSNPN and CDR2 SVGIG (reference sequence). V dropped 0 bases and J dropped 2; count of bases not matched to a gene: 4. CDR3 size: 16 residues. The sample holds a few counts of this clonotype. MiXCR, applied by TCRdb to the reads, yields one record per CDR3 protein. The sample has about 230,000 distinct CDR3 sequences, 6.5% seen once. This receptor was taken from a human donor in good health (CMV status not recorded). Some clones in this sample may be carry-over from other donors' samples. The sequenced material came from PBMCs. The chain employs TRBV30 and TRBJ1-5, with 10 bases matching TRBD1. This chain's CDR3 is CAWSVGTGVRNQPQHF. The CDR3 DNA reads as TGTGCCTGGAGTGTGGGGACAGGGGTCCGCAATCAGCCCCAGCATTTT.